The 14 T cell receptor beta chains below come from one sample, sequenced in a study of T cell responses to AZD1222 COVID-19 vaccine. Using immunoSEQ multiplex PCR, the repertoire was profiled, and TCRdb retains in-frame clones only, with some absent. The sample has more than 150,000 clones; 75% to 90% are singletons. Here the sequenced sample was peripheral blood, taken on day 0 of AZD1222 vaccination. All receptors come from an adult in good health.

This chain joins TRBV19 and TRBJ2-2, with TRBD2 matching 8 bases. V lost 7 bases to trimming and J lost 6 bases; unmatched junction nucleotides: 7. CDR3 size: 14 residues. Germline CDR1 reads LNHDA; CDR2 reads SQIVND (reference sequence). CDR3 sequence: CASKLAGSAGELFF. The CDR3 DNA reads as TGTGCCAGTAAATTAGCGGGGTCGGCCGGGGAGCTGTTTTTT.

This chain connects TRBV6-5 to TRBJ2-1; D remains unclear. CDR1 is MNHEY, CDR2 SVGAGI, per germline. Trimming took off 0 bases at V and 4 bases at J, with 7 bases between the two ends. The CDR3 has 14 amino acids. The CDR3 protein is CASSYSRQYNEQFF. The CDR3 coding sequence is TGTGCCAGCAGTTACTCGCGTCAGTACAATGAGCAGTTCTTC.

The chain employs TRBV4-3 and TRBJ2-1; D call uncertain. V was pared by 3 bases and J by 0 bases, with 6 bases between. Germline V CDR1 and CDR2: LGHNA, YSLEER. The CDR3 has 14 amino acids. CDR3 region: CASSHLSSYNEQFF. The DNA for the CDR3 is TGCGCCAGCAGCCATCTCAGCTCCTACAATGAGCAGTTCTTC.

The CDR3 loop is CATRLAAGTGELFF. For the CDR3, the DNA is TGTGCCACAAGACTAGCGGCGGGCACCGGGGAGCTGTTTTTT. The chain has TRBV10-3 and TRBJ2-2, with 9 bases matching TRBD2. The CDR3 loop spans 14 amino acids. In germline, CDR1 is ENHRY, CDR2 SYGVKD. The trim removed 10 bases at V and 4 bases at J, leaving 7 bases unmatched.

V gene TRBV24-1 combines with J gene TRBJ1-5; D is possibly TRBD1 (6 bases). Germline assignment: CDR1 KGHDR and CDR2 SFDVKD. The CDR3 is made up of 15 amino acids. Trimming shortened V by 2 bases and J by 7 bases, and 14 bases separated the two germline ends. The CDR3 DNA follows: TGTGCCACCAGTGATTCACGGGGGGGCGGGCAGCCCCAGCATTTT. Translating it yields CATSDSRGGGQPQHF.

This chain connects TRBV9 to TRBJ2-3; TRBD2 aligns across 8 bases. The CDR3 totals 16 residues. With V trimmed by 0 bases and J by 0 bases, 3 bases remained unmatched. The germline CDR1 and CDR2 sequences are SGDLS and YYNGEE. CDR3 in DNA: TGTGCCAGCAGCGTAGTGGCGGGGGGTAGCACAGATACGCAGTATTTT. Encoded protein: CASSVVAGGSTDTQYF. The full variable domain, completed using reference TRBV9 and TRBJ2-3, is DSGVTQTPKHLITATGQRVTLRCSPRSGDLSVYWYQQSLDQGLQFLIQYYNGEERAKGNILERFSAQQFPDLHSELNLSSLELGDSALYFCASSVVAGGSTDTQYFGPGTRLTVL.

The rearrangement joins TRBV6-2 or TRBV6-3 to TRBJ2-3, with TRBD2 as a possible D gene (5 bases). The CDR3 consists of 15 residues. V was shortened by 5 bases and J by 2 bases, with 14 bases between the two germline ends. CDR1 and CDR2 (germline): MNHEY, SVGEGT. CDR3 sequence reads: CASSPLGVNTDTQYF. The CDR3 nucleotides are TGTGCCAGCAGTCCACTCGGGGTTAACACAGATACGCAGTATTTT.

This chain connects TRBV6-5 to TRBJ1-2; TRBD1 matches at 7 bases. CDR3 size: 14 residues. Germline assignment: CDR1 MNHEY and CDR2 SVGAGI. V lost 0 bases, J lost 4 bases, and 2 bases stayed unmatched. The CDR3 loop is CASSYSGQPYGYTF. CDR3 in DNA: TGTGCCAGCAGTTACTCGGGACAGCCCTATGGCTACACCTTC.

The gene calls are TRBV9 and TRBJ2-1; the D gene is possibly TRBD2 (5 bases). Germline lookup yields CDR1 SGDLS and CDR2 YYNGEE. Trimming took off 1 base at V and 0 bases at J, with 11 bases between the two ends. The CDR3 is 16 residues long. CDR3 nucleotide sequence: TGTGCCAGCAGCGTAACCACGGGGAGCTCCTACAATGAGCAGTTCTTC. It encodes CASSVTTGSSYNEQFF.

This chain joins TRBV3-1 (or the pseudogene TRBV3-2) and TRBJ2-7; D unclear. Deletions cut 4 bases from V and 4 bases from J, with 5 bases between. This CDR3 spans 11 amino acids. Germline V gene data show CDR1 as LGHDT and CDR2 as YNNKEL (reference sequence). The CDR3 spells CASSRGYEQYF. CDR3 nucleotide sequence: TGTGCCAGCAGCCGGGGTTACGAGCAGTACTTC.

In this sample, this clone turned up a few times. The CDR3 nucleotides are TGTGCCAGCAGCCCCAGATCCTCTGGAAACACCATATATTTT. It is translated as CASSPRSSGNTIYF. This chain links TRBV7-2 with TRBJ1-3; D unclear. Germline values: CDR1 SGHTA, CDR2 FQGNSA. Trimming took off 5 bases at V and 0 bases at J, with 8 bases between the two ends. CDR3 length: 14 amino acids. The full variable domain, with the rest looked up from reference TRBV7-2 and TRBJ1-3, is GAGVSQSPSNKVTEKGKDVELRCDPISGHTALYWYRQSLGQGLEFLIYFQGNSAPDKSGLPSDRFSAERTGGSVSTLTIQRTQQEDSAVYLCASSPRSSGNTIYFGEGSWLTVV.

The rearrangement joins TRBV5-8 to TRBJ1-4; D call uncertain. V was cut by 3 bases and J by 8 bases, with 17 bases left in between. This CDR3 has 15 amino acids. In germline, CDR1 is SGHTS, CDR2 YDEGEE. CDR3 residues: CASSSWTGSREKLFF. DNA for the CDR3: TGTGCCAGCAGCTCCTGGACGGGGAGTAGGGAAAAACTGTTTTTT.

The gene calls are TRBV9 and TRBJ2-1, with 11 bases lining up with TRBD2. Looked up from germline, CDR1 is SGDLS and CDR2 is YYNGEE. With V trimmed by 0 bases and J by 1 base, 6 bases remained unmatched. This CDR3 region has 18 residues. CDR3 sequence: CASSVVLAGGGSYNEQFF. CDR3 nucleotide sequence: TGTGCCAGCAGCGTAGTTCTAGCGGGAGGTGGTTCCTACAATGAGCAGTTCTTC.

The rearrangement links TRBV6-5 to TRBJ1-2; possible D gene TRBD1, 5 bases. The length of the CDR3 is 14 residues. Per germline, CDR1 MNHEY and CDR2 SVGAGI. V dropped 6 bases and J dropped 0 bases, with 11 bases sitting between them. This chain's CDR3 is CASRTDLTNYGYTF. The CDR3, as DNA: TGTGCCAGCAGGACAGACTTAACTAACTATGGCTACACCTTC.